This TCR beta chain is from a study of CD8 T cells in ankylosing spondylitis. Notes on the study in general: Some of the motif variants had earlier been found in reactive arthritis patients' fluid and blood. Clones linked to disease were reported to show significant enrichment in matched ankylosing spondylitis synovial fluid. Eight highly homologous variants made up a TCR beta motif, and this motif appeared characteristic of ankylosing spondylitis blood. Relatively rare in peripheral blood, disease-linked clones were also CD8+.

This clonotype was seen more than once but under ten times. No antigen is known for it. TCR beta libraries were made by quantitative 5'-RACE with molecular barcodes. TCRdb processed the 5' RACE reads anew with MiXCR; each CDR3 protein has one entry. The sample shows 750,000 to 850,000 distinct CDR3 sequences, approximately 12% of them seen only once. The V gene's germline CDR1 is KGHDR and CDR2 SFDVKD. The CDR3 totals 15 residues. V lost 1 base to trimming and J lost 1 base, with 6 bases between them. This receptor was obtained from a male donor with ankylosing spondylitis. The sequencing input was blood, either unsorted or a sorted T cell fraction (not recorded which). J is TRBJ2-2 and V is TRBV24-1; no clear D gene. This CDR3 is CATSDLVGNTGELFF. The CDR3 DNA sequence: TGTGCCACCAGTGATTTAGTCGGGAACACCGGGGAGCTGTTTTTT.